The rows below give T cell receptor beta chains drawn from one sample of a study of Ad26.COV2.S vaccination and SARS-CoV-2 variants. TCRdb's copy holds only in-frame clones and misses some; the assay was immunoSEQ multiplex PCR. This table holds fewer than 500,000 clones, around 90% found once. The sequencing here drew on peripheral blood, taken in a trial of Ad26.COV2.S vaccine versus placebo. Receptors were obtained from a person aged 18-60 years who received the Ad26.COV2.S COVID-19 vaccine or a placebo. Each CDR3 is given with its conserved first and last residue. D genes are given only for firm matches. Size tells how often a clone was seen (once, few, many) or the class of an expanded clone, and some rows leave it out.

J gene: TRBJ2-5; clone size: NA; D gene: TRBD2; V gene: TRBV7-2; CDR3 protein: CASSWTGALLAGGQTQYF; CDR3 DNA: TGTGCCAGCAGCTGGACAGGGGCGTTACTAGCGGGAGGTCAGACCCAGTACTTC
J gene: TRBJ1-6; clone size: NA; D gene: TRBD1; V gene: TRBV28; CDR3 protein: CASTTVGGLNNSPLHF; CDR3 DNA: TGTGCCAGCACCACGGTAGGGGGCCTAAATAATTCACCCCTCCACTTT
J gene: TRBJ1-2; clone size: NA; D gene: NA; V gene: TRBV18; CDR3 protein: CASSPLPKGGAGYTF; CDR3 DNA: TGTGCCAGCTCACCTCTTCCAAAGGGAGGCGCTGGCTACACCTTC
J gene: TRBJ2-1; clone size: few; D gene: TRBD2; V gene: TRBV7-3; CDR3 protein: CASSLSGLAGEEQFF; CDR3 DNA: TGTGCCAGCAGTCTTTCGGGACTAGCGGGAGAGGAACAGTTCTTC
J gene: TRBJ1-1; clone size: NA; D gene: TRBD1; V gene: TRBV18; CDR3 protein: CASSPDRVNTEAFF; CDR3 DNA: TGTGCCAGCTCACCAGACAGGGTGAACACTGAAGCTTTCTTT
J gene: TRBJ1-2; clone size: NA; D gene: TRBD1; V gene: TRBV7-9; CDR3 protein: CASGREGAGGYTF; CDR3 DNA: TGTGCCAGCGGGCGAGAGGGGGCGGGTGGCTACACCTTC
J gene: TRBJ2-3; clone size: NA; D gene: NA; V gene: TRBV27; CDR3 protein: CASSLSLWDPTDTQYF; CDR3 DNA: TGTGCCAGCAGTTTATCTTTGTGGGATCCCACAGATACGCAGTATTTT
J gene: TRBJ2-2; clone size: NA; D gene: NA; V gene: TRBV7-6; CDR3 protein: CASSSQVANTGELFF; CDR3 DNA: TGTGCCAGCAGCTCCCAGGTGGCCAACACCGGGGAGCTGTTTTTT
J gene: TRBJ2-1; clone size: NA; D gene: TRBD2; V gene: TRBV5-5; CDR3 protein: CASSLDSGSSYNEQFF; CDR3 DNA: TGTGCCAGCAGCTTGGATAGCGGGAGCTCCTACAATGAGCAGTTCTTC
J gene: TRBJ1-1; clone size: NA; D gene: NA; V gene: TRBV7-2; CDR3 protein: CASSLGFRSVNTEAFF; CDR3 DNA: TGTGCCAGCAGCTTAGGGTTTAGGAGCGTGAACACTGAAGCTTTCTTT
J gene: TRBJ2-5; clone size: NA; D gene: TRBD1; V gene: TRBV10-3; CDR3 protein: CAISEEDRVGETQYF; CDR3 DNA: TGTGCCATCAGTGAGGAGGACAGGGTTGGAGAGACCCAGTACTTC
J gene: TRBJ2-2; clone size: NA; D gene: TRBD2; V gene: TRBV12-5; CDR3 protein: CASGLRLAGKVTGELFF; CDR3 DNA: TGTGCTAGTGGTTTGAGGCTAGCGGGAAAAGTTACCGGGGAGCTGTTTTTT
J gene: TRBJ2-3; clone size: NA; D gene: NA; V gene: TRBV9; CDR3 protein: CASSVVGYEGFDTQYF; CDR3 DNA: TGTGCCAGCAGCGTAGTCGGGTACGAGGGGTTTGATACGCAGTATTTT
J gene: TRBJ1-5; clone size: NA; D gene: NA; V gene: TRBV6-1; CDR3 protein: CASSENRVYSNQPQHF; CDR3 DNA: TGTGCCAGCAGTGAAAATCGGGTCTATAGCAATCAGCCCCAGCATTTT
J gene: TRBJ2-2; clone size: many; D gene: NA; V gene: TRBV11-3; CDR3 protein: CASSRDTGELFF; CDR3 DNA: TGTGCCAGCTCGCGGGACACCGGGGAGCTGTTTTTT
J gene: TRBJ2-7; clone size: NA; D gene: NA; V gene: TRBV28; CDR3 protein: CASRLGGAKDEQYF; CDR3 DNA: TGTGCCAGCAGGCTAGGGGGGGCGAAAGACGAGCAGTACTTC
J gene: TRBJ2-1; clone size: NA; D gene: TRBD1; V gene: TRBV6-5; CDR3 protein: CASSYAGTGAYNEQFF; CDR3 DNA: TGTGCCAGCAGTTATGCCGGGACAGGGGCGTACAATGAGCAGTTCTTC
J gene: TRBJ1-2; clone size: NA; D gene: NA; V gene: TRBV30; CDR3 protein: CAWSETLVYGYTF; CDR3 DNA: TGTGCCTGGAGTGAGACATTGGTCTATGGCTACACCTTC
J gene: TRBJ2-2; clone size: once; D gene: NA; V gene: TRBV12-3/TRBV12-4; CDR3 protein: CASSPDTGELFF; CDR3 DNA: TGTGCCAGCAGTCCAGACACCGGGGAGCTGTTTTTT
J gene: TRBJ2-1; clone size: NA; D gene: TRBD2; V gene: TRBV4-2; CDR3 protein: CASSRPGEGGLYNEQFF; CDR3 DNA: TGTGCCAGCAGCCGCCCCGGGGAGGGTGGTCTATACAATGAGCAGTTCTTC
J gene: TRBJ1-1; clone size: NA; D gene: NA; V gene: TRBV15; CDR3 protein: CATSRDHLGLGTEAFF; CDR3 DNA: TGTGCCACCAGCAGAGATCATCTAGGTTTGGGCACTGAAGCTTTCTTT
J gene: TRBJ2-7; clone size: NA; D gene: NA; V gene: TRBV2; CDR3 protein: CASNGYEQYF; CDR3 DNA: TGTGCCAGCAACGGCTACGAGCAGTACTTC
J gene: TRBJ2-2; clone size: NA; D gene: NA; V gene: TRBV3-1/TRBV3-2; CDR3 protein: CASSQMVLWAGTNTGELFF; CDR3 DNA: TGTGCCAGCAGCCAGATGGTGCTTTGGGCCGGAACGAACACCGGGGAGCTGTTTTTT